This T cell receptor beta chain was recovered during a study of cytomegalovirus exposure and HLA in healthy donors. Study-level information: Among the roughly 370 genotyped donors, approximately 82% were placed in the Caucasian-associated ancestry cluster.

Vbeta (60) and Jbeta (13) primers were used in the PCR. Produced via immunoSEQ multiplex PCR; TCRdb's table is partial and in-frame only. Of some 170,000 clones listed, under 85% were seen once; the top ten hold about 2.7%. Comment on this clone: Its target is unknown.

Trimming at V came to 8 bases and at J to 2 bases, leaving 10 bases not matched to a gene. Germline V gene data show CDR1 as GTSNPN and CDR2 as SVGIG (reference sequence). The CDR3 spans 14 residues. General observations from the study: For TCR beta chains, V- and J-gene trimming was later linked to a missense DCLRE1C variant. Later analysis reportedly placed an Asian-associated ancestry cluster below the roughly 600-donor mean in N-insertions. Researchers left out some V segments, among them TRBV6-2 and TRBV6-3, as indistinguishable.

The chain has TRBV30 and TRBJ2-7; 9 bases map to TRBD1. The sequenced sample consisted of PBMCs. The TCR was taken from a male donor in good health and CMV-seronegative. CDR3 sequence reads: CAHLGGQGTYEQYF. The CDR3 nucleotides are TGTGCCCATTTGGGAGGACAGGGGACCTACGAGCAGTACTTC.